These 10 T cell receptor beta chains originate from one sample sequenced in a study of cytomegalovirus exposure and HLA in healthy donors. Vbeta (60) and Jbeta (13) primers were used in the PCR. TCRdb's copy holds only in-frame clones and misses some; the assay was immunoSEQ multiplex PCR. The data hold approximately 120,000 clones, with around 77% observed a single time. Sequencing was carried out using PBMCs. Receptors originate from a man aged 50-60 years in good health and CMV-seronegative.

The CDR3 sequence is CASTSGLAGGEQYF. Written as DNA, the CDR3 is TGCGCCAGCACCTCAGGGCTAGCGGGAGGCGAGCAGTACTTC. The chain has TRBV5-1 and TRBJ2-7; TRBD2 aligns across 11 bases. The V gene end was trimmed by 6 bases and the J gene end by 6 bases; junction bases not matched to a gene: 8. Germline CDR1 and CDR2: SGHRS and YFSETQ. The CDR3 runs 14 residues. The complete variable domain, with remaining parts taken from reference TRBV5-1 and TRBJ2-7, reads KAGVTQTPRYLIKTRGQQVTLSCSPISGHRSVSWYQQTPGQGLQFLFEYFSETQRNKGNFPGRFSGRQFSNSRSEMNVSTLELGDSALYLCASTSGLAGGEQYFGPGTRLTVT.

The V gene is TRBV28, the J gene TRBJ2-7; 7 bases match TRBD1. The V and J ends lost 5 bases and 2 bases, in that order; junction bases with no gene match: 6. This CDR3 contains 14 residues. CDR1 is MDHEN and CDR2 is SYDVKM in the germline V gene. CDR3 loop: CASSHRGLTYEQYF. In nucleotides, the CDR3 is TGTGCCAGCAGTCACAGGGGTCTCACCTACGAGCAGTACTTC.

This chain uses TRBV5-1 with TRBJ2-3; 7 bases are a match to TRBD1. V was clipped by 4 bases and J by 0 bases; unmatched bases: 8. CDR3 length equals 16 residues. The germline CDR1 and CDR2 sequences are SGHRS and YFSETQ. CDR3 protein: CASSTPGTASTDTQYF. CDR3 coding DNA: TGCGCCAGCAGCACCCCCGGGACAGCTAGCACAGATACGCAGTATTTT.

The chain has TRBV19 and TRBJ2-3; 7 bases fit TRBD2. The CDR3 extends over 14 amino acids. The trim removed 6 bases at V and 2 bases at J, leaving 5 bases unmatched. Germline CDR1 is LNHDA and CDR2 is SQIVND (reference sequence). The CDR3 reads CASRVGGTTDTQYF. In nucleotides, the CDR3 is TGTGCCAGTAGGGTCGGGGGGACCACAGATACGCAGTATTTT.

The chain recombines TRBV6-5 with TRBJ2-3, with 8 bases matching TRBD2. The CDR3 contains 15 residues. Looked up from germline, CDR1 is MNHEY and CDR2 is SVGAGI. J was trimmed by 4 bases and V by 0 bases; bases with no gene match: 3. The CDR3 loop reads CASSYSTRGADTQYF. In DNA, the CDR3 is TGTGCCAGCAGTTACTCGACGCGGGGGGCAGATACGCAGTATTTT.

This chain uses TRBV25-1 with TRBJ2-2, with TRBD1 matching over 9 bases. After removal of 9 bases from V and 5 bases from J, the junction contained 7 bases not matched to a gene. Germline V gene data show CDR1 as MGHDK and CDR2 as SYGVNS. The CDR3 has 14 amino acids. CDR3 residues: CASRKQGATGELFF. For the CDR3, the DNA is TGTGCCAGTCGGAAACAGGGGGCGACCGGGGAGCTGTTTTTT.

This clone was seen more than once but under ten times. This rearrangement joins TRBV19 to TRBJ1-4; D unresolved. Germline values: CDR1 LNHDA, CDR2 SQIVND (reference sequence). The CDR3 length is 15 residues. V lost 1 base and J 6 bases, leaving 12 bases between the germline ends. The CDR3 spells CASSIAPPSDEKLFF. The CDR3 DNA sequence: TGTGCCAGTAGTATAGCCCCTCCGAGCGATGAAAAACTGTTTTTT.

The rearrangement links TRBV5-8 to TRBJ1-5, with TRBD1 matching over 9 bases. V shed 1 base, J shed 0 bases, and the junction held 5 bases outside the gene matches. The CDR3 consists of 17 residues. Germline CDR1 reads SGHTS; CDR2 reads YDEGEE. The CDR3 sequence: CASSLLRQGGSNQPQHF. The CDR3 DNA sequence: TGTGCCAGCAGCTTGCTGAGACAGGGGGGTAGCAATCAGCCCCAGCATTTT.

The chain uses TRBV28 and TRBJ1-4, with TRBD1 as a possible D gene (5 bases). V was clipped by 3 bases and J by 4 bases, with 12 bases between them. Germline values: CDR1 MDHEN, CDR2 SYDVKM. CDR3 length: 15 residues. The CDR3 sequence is CASSLWGRGNEKLFF. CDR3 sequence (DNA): TGTGCCAGCAGTTTGTGGGGGAGGGGTAATGAAAAACTGTTTTTT.

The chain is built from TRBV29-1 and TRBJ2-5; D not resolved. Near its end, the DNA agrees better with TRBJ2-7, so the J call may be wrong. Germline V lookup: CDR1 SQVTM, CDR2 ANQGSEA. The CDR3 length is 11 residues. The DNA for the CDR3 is TGCAGCGTTGACTGGGCGCACGAGCAGTACTTC. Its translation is CSVDWAHEQYF.